This T cell receptor beta chain was obtained from a study of cytomegalovirus exposure and HLA in healthy donors. The PCR used 60 Vbeta and 13 Jbeta primers. The method was immunoSEQ multiplex PCR; TCRdb's version includes in-frame clones alone and lacks a portion of them. The sample lists roughly 120,000 clones; under 70% were seen once. Comment on this clone: Its antigen is still unknown.

Broader study findings: The study assumed roughly uniform donor sequencing depth for presence/absence analyses. Later analysis associated a missense DCLRE1C variant with TCR beta V- and J-gene trimming.

The clonotype was recovered from a man aged 25 to 40 in good health and CMV-seropositive. Material: PBMCs.

CDR3 in amino acids: CATSRDKGTDPGYTF. The CDR3 DNA follows: TGTGCCACCAGCAGAGATAAGGGGACTGACCCTGGCTACACCTTC. The chain is built from TRBV15 and TRBJ1-2, with a possible D match to TRBD1 (5 bases). This CDR3 is built from 15 residues. Germline CDR1 reads LNHNV; CDR2 reads YYDKDF (reference sequence). Trimming took off 0 bases at V and 7 bases at J, with 15 bases between the two ends.